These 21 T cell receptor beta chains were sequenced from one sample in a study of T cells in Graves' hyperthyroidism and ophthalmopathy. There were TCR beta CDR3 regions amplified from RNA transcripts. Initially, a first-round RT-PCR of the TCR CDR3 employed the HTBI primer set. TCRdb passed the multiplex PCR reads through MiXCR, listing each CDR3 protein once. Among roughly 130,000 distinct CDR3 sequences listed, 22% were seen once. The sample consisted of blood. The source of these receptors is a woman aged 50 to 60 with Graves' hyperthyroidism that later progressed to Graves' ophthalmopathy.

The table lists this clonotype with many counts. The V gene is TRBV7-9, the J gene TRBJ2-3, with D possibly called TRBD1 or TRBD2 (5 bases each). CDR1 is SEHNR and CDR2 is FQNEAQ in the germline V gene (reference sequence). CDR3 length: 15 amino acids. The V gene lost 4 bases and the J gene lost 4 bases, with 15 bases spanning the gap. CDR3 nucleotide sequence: TGTGCCAGCAGCTCGACTCTTAGGGGACCAGATACGCAGTATTTT. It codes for CASSSTLRGPDTQYF.

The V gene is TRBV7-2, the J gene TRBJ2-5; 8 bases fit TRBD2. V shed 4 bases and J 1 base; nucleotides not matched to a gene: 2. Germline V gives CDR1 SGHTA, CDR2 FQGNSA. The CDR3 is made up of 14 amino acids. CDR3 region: CASSSGLVQETQYF. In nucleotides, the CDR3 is TGTGCCAGCAGCTCGGGACTAGTCCAAGAGACCCAGTACTTC. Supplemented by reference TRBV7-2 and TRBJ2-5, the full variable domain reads GAGVSQSPSNKVTEKGKDVELRCDPISGHTALYWYRQSLGQGLEFLIYFQGNSAPDKSGLPSDRFSAERTGGSVSTLTIQRTQQEDSAVYLCASSSGLVQETQYFGPGTRLLVL.

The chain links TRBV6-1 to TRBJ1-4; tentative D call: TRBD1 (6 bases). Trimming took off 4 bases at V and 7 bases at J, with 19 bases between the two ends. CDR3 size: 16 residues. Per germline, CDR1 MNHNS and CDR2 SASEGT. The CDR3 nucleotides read TGTGCCAGCAGTGGGGGGCGTGGGGGGGCGAGTGAAAAACTGTTTTTT. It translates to CASSGGRGGASEKLFF.

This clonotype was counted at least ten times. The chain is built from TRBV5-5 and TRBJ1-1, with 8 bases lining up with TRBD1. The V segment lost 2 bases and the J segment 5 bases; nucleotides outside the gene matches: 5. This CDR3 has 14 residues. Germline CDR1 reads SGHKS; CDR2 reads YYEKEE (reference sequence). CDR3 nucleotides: TGTGCCAGCAGCTTCAACAGGGGGGCAACTGAAGCTTTCTTT. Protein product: CASSFNRGATEAFF.

CDR3 in DNA: TGCGCCAGCAGCTTGGGTGGGGGAACTCGAGGTAATGAGCAGTTCTTC. It translates to CASSLGGGTRGNEQFF. The V and J genes are TRBV5-1 and TRBJ2-1; D may match TRBD1 or TRBD2 (5 bases each). V lost 0 bases and J lost 7, with 17 bases in between. Germline assignment: CDR1 SGHRS and CDR2 YFSETQ. The CDR3 is 16 residues long. Full variable domain (rest looked up from reference TRBV5-1 and TRBJ2-1): KAGVTQTPRYLIKTRGQQVTLSCSPISGHRSVSWYQQTPGQGLQFLFEYFSETQRNKGNFPGRFSGRQFSNSRSEMNVSTLELGDSALYLCASSLGGGTRGNEQFFGPGTRLTVL.

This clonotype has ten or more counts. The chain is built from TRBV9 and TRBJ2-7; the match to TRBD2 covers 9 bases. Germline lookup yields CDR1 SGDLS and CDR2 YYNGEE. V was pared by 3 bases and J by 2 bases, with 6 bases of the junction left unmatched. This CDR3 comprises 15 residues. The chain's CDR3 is CASSDGAGGPYEQYF. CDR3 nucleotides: TGTGCCAGCAGCGATGGGGCGGGAGGGCCCTACGAGCAGTACTTC.

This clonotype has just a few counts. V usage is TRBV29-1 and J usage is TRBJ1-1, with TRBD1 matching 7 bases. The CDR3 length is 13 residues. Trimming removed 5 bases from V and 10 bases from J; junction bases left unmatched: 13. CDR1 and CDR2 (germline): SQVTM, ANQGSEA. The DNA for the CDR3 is TGCAGCGTTCGAGGGGGCGGTAAAGGTCGAGCTTTCTTT. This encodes CSVRGGGKGRAFF. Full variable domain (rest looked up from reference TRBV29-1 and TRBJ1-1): SAVISQKPSRDICQRGTSLTIQCQVDSQVTMMFWYRQQPGQSLTLIATANQGSEATYESGFVIDKFPISRPNLTFSTLTVSNMSPEDSSIYLCSVRGGGKGRAFFGQGTRLTVV.

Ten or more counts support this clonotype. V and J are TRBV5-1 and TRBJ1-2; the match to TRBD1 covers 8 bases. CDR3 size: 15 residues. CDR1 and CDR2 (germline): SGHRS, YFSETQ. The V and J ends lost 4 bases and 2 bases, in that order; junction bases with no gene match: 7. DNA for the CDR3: TGCGCCAGCAGCCTAACGACAGGGGACAACTATGGCTACACCTTC. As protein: CASSLTTGDNYGYTF. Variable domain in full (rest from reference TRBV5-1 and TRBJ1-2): KAGVTQTPRYLIKTRGQQVTLSCSPISGHRSVSWYQQTPGQGLQFLFEYFSETQRNKGNFPGRFSGRQFSNSRSEMNVSTLELGDSALYLCASSLTTGDNYGYTFGSGTRLTVV.

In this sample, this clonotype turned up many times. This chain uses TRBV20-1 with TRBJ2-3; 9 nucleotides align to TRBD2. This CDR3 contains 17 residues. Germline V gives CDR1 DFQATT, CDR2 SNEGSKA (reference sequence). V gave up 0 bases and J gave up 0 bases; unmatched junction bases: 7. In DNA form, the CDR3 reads TGCAGTGCTAGAGATCCTAGCGGGAAGGGGAGCACAGATACGCAGTATTTT. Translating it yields CSARDPSGKGSTDTQYF.

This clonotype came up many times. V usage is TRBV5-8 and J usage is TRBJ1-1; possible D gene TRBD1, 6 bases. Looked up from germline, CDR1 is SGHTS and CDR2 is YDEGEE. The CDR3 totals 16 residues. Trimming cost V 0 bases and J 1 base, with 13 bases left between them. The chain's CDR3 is CASSLGNGQQNTEAFF. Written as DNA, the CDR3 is TGTGCCAGCAGCTTGGGTAACGGACAGCAGAACACTGAAGCTTTCTTT.

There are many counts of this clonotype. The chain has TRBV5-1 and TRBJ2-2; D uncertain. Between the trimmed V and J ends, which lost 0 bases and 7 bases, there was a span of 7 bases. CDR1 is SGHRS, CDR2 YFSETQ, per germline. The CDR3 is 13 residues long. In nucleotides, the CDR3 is TGCGCCAGCAGCTTGGGAGAGTTCGGGGAGCTGTTTTTT. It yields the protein CASSLGEFGELFF.

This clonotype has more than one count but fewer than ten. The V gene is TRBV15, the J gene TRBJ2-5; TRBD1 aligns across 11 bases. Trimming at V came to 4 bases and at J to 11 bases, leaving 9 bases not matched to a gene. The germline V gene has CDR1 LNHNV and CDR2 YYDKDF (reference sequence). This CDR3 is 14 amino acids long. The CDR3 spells CATSNTGTGGLQYF. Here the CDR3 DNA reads TGTGCCACCAGCAATACCGGGACAGGGGGTTTACAGTACTTC.

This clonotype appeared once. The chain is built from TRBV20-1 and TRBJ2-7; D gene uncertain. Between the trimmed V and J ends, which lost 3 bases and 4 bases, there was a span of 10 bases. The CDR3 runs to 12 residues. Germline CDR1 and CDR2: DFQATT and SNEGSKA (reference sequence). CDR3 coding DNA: TGCAGTGCTAGCCACAGCTTATACGAGCAGTACTTC. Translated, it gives CSASHSLYEQYF.

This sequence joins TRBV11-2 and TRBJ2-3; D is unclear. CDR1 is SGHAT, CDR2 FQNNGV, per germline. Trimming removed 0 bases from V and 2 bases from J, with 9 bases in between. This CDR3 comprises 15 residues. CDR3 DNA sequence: TGTGCCAGCAGCTTAGATCAATGGGACACAGATACGCAGTATTTT. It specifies CASSLDQWDTDTQYF. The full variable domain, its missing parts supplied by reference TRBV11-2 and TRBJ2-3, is EAGVAQSPRYKIIEKRQSVAFWCNPISGHATLYWYQQILGQGPKLLIQFQNNGVVDDSQLPKDRFSAERLKGVDSTLKIQPAKLEDSAVYLCASSLDQWDTDTQYFGPGTRLTVL.

As DNA, the CDR3 is TGTGCCAGCAGCTTTGGGGATAGCTATGGCTACACCTTC. Residues: CASSFGDSYGYTF. The genes are TRBV7-9 and TRBJ1-2, with no clear D. Germline-derived CDR1 and CDR2 are SEHNR and FQNEAQ (reference sequence). Trimming pared 3 bases from V and 4 bases from J, leaving 9 bases between. CDR3 length: 13 amino acids.

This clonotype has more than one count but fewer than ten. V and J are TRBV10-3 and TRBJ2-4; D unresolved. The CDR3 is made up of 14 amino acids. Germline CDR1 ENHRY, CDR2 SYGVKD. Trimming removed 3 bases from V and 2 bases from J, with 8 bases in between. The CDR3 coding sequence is TGTGCCATCAGTGATGACGGACCCAAAAACATTCAGTACTTC. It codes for CAISDDGPKNIQYF.

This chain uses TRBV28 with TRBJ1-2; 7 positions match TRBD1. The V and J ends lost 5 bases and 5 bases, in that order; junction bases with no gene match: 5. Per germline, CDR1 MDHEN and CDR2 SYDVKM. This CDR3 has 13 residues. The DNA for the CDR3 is TGTGCCAGCAGTGAAACAGGGGCGTATGGCTACACCTTC. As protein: CASSETGAYGYTF.

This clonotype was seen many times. CDR3 region: CASSRGTRQETQYF. The DNA for the CDR3 is TGTGCCAGCAGCCGCGGGACAAGACAAGAGACCCAGTACTTC. This chain links TRBV13 with TRBJ2-5, with D perhaps given as TRBD1 or TRBD2 (6 bases each). This CDR3 is built from 14 residues. Germline V gives CDR1 PRHDT, CDR2 FYEKMQ (reference sequence). Trimming removed 5 bases at V and 2 bases at J, with 12 bases between.

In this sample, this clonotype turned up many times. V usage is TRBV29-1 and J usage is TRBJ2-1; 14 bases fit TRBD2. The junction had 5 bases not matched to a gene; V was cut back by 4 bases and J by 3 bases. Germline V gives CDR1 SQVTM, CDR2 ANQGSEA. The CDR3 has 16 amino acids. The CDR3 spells CSVGGTSGRLYNEQFF. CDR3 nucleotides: TGCAGCGTTGGGGGGACTAGCGGGAGACTCTACAATGAGCAGTTCTTC.

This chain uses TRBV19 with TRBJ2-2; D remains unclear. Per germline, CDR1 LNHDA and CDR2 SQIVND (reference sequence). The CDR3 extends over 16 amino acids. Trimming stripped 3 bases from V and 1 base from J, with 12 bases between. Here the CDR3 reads CASSMNPPGNTGELFF. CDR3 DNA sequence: TGTGCCAGTAGTATGAACCCCCCAGGGAACACCGGGGAGCTGTTTTTT.

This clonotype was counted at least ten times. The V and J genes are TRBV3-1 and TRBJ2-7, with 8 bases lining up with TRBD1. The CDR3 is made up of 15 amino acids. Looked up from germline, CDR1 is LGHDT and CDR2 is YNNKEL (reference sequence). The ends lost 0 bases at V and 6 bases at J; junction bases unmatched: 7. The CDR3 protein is CASSQEDRALSEQYF. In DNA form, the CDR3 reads TGTGCCAGCAGCCAAGAGGACAGGGCTTTGAGCGAGCAGTACTTC.